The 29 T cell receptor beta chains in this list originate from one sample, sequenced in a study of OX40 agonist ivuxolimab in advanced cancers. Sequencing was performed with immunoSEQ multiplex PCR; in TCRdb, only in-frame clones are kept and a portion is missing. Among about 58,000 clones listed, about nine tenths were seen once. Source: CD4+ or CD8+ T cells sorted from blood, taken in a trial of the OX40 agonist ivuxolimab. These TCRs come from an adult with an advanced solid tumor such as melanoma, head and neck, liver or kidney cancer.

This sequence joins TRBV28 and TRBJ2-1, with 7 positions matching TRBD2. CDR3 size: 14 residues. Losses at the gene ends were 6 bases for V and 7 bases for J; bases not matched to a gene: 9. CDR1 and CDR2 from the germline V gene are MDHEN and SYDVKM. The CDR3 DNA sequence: TGTGCCAGCAGCTCTTGGGGGGGACGGAATGAGCAGTTCTTC. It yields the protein CASSSWGGRNEQFF.

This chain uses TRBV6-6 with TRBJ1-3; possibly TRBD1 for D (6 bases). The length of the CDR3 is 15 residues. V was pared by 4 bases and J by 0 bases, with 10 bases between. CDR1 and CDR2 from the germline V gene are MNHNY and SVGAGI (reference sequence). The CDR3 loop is CASSFNRASGNTIYF. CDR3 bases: TGTGCCAGCAGTTTCAACAGGGCCTCTGGAAACACCATATATTTT.

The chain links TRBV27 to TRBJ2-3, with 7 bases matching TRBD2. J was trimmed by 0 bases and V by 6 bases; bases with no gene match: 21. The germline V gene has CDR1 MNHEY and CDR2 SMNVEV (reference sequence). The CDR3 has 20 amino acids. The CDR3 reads CASRNKGIWDYPPSTDTQYF. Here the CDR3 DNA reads TGTGCCAGCAGAAACAAAGGAATATGGGACTATCCCCCTAGCACAGATACGCAGTATTTT.

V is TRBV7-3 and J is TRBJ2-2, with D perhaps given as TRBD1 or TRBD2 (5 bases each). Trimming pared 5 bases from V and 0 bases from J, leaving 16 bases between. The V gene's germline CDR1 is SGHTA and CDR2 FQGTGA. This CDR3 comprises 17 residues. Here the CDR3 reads CASSPGTDSANTGELFF. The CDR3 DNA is TGTGCCAGCAGCCCTGGGACCGATTCCGCGAACACCGGGGAGCTGTTTTTT.

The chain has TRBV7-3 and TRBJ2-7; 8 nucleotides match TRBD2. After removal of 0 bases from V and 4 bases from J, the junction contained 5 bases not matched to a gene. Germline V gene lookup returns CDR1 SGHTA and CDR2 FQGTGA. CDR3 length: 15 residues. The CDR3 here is CASSLTGGLVYEQYF. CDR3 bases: TGTGCCAGCAGCTTAACGGGGGGACTAGTTTACGAGCAGTACTTC.

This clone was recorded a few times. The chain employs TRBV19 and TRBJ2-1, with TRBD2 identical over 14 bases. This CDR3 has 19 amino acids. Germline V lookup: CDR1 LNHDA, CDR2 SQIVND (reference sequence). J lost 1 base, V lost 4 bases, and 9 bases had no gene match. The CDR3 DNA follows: TGTGCCAGTAGTACCCCCGGGACTAGCGGGAGAGGGTCCTACAATGAGCAGTTCTTC. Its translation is CASSTPGTSGRGSYNEQFF.

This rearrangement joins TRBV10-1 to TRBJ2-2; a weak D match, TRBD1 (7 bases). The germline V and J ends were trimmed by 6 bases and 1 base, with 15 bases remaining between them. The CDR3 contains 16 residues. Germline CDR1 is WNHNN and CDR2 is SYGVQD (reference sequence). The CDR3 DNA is TGCGCCAGCAGCAGGGGGGTGAAGAAGAACACCGGGGAGCTGTTTTTT. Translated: CASSRGVKKNTGELFF.

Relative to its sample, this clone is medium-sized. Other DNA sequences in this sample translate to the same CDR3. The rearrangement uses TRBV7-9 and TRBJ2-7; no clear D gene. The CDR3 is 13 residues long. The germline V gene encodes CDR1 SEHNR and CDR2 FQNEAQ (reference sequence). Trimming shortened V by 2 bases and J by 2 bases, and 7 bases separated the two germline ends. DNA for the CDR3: TGTGCCAGCAGCTTACTTACAGCCTACGAGCAGTACTTC. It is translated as CASSLLTAYEQYF.

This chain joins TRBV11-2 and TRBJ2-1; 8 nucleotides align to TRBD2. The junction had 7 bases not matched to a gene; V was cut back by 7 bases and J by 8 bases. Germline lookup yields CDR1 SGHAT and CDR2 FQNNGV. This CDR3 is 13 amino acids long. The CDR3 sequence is CASTPGGWYEQFF. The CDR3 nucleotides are TGTGCCAGCACCCCGGGGGGGTGGTATGAGCAGTTCTTC.

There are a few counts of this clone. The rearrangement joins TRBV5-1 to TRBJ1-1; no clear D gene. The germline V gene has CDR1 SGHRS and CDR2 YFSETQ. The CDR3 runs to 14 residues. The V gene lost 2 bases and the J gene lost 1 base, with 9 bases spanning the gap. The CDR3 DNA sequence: TGCGCCAGCAGCTTTCGCACAGCGAACACTGAAGCTTTCTTT. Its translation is CASSFRTANTEAFF.

This chain's CDR3 is CASSARQGAYEQYF. CDR3 DNA sequence: TGCGCCAGCAGTGCGAGACAGGGGGCTTACGAGCAGTACTTC. The chain carries TRBV4-3 and TRBJ2-7, with TRBD1 matching over 10 bases. V was clipped by 6 bases and J by 4 bases; unmatched bases: 6. The CDR3 consists of 14 residues. Germline V gene lookup returns CDR1 LGHNA and CDR2 YSLEER.

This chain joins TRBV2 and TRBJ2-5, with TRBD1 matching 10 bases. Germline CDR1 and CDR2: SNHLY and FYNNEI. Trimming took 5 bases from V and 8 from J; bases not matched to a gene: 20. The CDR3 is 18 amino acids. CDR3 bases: TGTGCCAGCAGTCTAACTAAATGGGGAACCGGGACAGGGGCTACCCAGTACTTC. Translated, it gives CASSLTKWGTGTGATQYF.

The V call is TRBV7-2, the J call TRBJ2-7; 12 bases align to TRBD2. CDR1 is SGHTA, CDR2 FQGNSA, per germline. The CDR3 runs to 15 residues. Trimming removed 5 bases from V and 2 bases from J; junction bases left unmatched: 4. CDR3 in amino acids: CASSPLAGGTYEQYF. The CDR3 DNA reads TGTGCCAGCAGCCCACTAGCGGGAGGTACCTACGAGCAGTACTTC.

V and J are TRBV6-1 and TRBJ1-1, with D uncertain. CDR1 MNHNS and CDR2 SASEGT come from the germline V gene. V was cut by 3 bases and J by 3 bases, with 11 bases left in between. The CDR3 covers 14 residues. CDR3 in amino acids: CASSDEADYTEAFF. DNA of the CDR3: TGTGCCAGCAGTGATGAGGCTGACTACACTGAAGCTTTCTTT.

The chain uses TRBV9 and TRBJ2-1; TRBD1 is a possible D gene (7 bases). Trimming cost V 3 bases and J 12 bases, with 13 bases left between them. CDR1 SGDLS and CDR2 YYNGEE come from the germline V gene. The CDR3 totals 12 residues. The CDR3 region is CASSARQGGQFF. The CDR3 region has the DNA TGTGCCAGCAGCGCTAGACAGGGAGGGCAGTTCTTC. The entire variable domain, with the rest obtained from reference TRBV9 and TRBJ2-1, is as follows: DSGVTQTPKHLITATGQRVTLRCSPRSGDLSVYWYQQSLDQGLQFLIQYYNGEERAKGNILERFSAQQFPDLHSELNLSSLELGDSALYFCASSARQGGQFFGPGTRLTVL.

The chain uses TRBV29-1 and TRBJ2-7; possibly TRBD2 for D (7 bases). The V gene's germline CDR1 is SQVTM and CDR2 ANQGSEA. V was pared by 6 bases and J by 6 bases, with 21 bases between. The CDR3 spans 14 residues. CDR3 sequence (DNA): TGCAGCGTCCGCGGGGGCTTGGTTCTCTCCGAGCAGTACTTC. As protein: CSVRGGLVLSEQYF.

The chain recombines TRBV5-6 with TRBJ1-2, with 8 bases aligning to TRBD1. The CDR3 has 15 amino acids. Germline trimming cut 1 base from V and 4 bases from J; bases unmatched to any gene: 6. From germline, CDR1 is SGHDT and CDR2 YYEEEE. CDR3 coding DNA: TGTGCCAGCAGCTTGTCGAGACAGGGGCTCTATGGCTACACCTTC. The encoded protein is CASSLSRQGLYGYTF.

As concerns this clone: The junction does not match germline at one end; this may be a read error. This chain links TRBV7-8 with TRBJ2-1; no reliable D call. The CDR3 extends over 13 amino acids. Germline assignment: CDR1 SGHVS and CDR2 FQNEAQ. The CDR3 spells CASSLVQYSEQFF. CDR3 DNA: TGTGCCAGCAGCTTAGTCCAGTACAGTGAGCAGTTCTTC.

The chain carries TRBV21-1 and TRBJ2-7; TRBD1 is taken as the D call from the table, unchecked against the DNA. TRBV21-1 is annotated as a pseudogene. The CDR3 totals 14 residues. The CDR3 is CASSSRQVPDEQYF. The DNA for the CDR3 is TGTGCCAGCAGCTCCCGACAGGTTCCCGACGAGCAGTACTTC.

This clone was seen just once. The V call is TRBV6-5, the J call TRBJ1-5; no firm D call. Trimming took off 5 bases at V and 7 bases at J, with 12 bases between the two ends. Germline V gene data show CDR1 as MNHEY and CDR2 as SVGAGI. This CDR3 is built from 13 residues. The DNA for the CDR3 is TGTGCCAGCAGTACGTCCTTCAGCCAGCCCCAGCATTTT. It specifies CASSTSFSQPQHF.

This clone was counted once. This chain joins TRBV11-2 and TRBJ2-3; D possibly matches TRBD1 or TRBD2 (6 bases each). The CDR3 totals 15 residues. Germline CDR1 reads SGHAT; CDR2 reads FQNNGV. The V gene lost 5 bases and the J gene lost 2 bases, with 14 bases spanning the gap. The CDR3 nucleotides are TGTGCCAGCAGCCTAATCCCGGGGGCCACAGATACGCAGTATTTT. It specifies CASSLIPGATDTQYF. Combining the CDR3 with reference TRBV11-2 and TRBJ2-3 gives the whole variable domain EAGVAQSPRYKIIEKRQSVAFWCNPISGHATLYWYQQILGQGPKLLIQFQNNGVVDDSQLPKDRFSAERLKGVDSTLKIQPAKLEDSAVYLCASSLIPGATDTQYFGPGTRLTVL.

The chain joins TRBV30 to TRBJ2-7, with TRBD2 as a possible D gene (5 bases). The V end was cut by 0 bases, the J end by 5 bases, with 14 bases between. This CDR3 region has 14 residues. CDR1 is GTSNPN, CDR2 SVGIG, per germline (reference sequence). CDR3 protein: CAWSVSGRLNEQYF. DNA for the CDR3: TGTGCCTGGAGTGTTTCGGGGAGACTGAACGAGCAGTACTTC.

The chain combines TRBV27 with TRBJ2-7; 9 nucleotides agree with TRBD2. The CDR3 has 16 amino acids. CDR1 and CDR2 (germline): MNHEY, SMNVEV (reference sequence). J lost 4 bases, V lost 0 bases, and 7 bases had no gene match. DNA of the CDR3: TGTGCCAGCAGTTTATCTGGCCTAGCGGGACTTTACGAGCAGTACTTC. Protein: CASSLSGLAGLYEQYF.

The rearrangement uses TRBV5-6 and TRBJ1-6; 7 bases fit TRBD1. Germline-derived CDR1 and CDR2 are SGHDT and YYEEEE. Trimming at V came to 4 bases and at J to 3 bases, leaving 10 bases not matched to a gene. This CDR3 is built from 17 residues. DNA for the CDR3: TGTGCCAGCAGCACTGGCGCAGGGGGTTACTATAATTCACCCCTCCACTTT. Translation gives CASSTGAGGYYNSPLHF.

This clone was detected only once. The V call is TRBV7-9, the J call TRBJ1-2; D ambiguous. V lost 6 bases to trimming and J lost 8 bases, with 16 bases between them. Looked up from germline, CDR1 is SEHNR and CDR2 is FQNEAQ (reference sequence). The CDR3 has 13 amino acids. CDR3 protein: CASSLIDNRGYTF. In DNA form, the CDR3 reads TGTGCCAGCAGTCTAATAGATAATAGAGGCTACACCTTC.

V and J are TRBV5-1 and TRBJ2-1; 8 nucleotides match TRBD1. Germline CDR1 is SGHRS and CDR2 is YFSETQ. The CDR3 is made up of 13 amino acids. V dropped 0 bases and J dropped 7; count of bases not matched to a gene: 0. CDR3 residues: CASSLDRGNEQFF. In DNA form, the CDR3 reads TGCGCCAGCAGCTTGGACAGGGGGAATGAGCAGTTCTTC.

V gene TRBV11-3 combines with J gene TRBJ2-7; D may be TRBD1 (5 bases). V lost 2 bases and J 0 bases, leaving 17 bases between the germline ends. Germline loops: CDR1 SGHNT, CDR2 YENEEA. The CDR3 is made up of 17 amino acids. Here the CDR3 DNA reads TGTGCCAGCAGCTTACCGAGACAGATGGCCCTCTCCTACGAGCAGTACTTC. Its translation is CASSLPRQMALSYEQYF.

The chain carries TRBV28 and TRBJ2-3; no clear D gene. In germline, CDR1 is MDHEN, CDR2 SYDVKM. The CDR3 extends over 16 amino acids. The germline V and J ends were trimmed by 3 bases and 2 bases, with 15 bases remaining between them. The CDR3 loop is CASSLIINSPTDTQYF. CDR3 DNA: TGTGCCAGCAGTTTGATTATTAACAGCCCCACAGATACGCAGTATTTT.

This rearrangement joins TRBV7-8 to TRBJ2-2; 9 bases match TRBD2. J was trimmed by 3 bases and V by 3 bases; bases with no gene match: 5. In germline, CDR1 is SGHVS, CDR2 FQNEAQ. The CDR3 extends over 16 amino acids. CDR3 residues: CASSFEAGGYTGELFF. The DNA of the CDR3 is TGTGCCAGCAGCTTTGAAGCGGGAGGTTACACCGGGGAGCTGTTTTTT.